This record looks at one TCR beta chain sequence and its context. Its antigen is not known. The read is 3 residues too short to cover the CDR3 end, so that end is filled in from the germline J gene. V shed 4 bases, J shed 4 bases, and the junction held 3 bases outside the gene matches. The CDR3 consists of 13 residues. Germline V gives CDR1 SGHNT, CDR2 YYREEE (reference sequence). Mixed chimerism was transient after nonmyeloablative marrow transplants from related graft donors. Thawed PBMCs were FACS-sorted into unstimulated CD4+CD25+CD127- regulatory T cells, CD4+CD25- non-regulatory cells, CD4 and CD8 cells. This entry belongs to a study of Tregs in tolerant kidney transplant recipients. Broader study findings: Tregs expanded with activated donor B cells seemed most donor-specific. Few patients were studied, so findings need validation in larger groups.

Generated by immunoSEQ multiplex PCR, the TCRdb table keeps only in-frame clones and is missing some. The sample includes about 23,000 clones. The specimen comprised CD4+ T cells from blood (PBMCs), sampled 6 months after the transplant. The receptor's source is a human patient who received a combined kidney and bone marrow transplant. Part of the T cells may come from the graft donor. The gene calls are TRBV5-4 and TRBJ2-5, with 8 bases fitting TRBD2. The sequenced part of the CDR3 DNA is TGTGCCAGCAGCAGCGGGGGCGCAGAGACC. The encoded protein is CASSSGGAET. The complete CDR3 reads CASSSGGAETQYF.